Here is one T cell receptor beta chain with its context. This same CDR3 is encoded by further DNA sequences in the sample. This entry belongs to a study of shared clonotypes between healthy human individuals. Assay runs were performed at deep level. Each PCR replicate from the sorted subsets contained about 200 ng DNA, which is about 31,000 T cell genomes. The protocol was immunoSEQ multiplex PCR, while the TCRdb copy is restricted to in-frame clones and leaves out a portion. Of some 2 million clones in the sample, roughly 96% were seen once. V was pared by 3 bases and J by 0 bases, with 10 bases between. The CDR3 has 15 residues. Germline assignment: CDR1 SGHRS and CDR2 YFSETQ. The donors were adults (healthy and HIV-negative) with no recent acute infections or vaccinations.

The sequencing input was naive CD4+ T cells sorted from blood. The subset is: CD45RA+ positively selected. The sequence came from a man aged 18 to 30 in good health. The chain couples TRBV5-1 to TRBJ2-1, with unresolved D. CDR3 nucleotide sequence: TGCGCCAGCAGCTCGACCCCGAGCTCCTACAATGAGCAGTTCTTC. Residues: CASSSTPSSYNEQFF.